The entry below describes one T cell receptor beta chain. What it binds is not known. The source of the sample is a study of PD-L1 blockade in urothelial cancer. For the study at large: Male patients with bladder-origin urothelial cancer numbered about nine tenths of the roughly 29. Prior regimens of chemotherapy numbered 0 to 3 per patient.

Sequencing was performed with immunoSEQ multiplex PCR; in TCRdb, only in-frame clones are kept and a portion is missing. This repertoire shows 30,000 to 40,000 clones, approximately 40% found once; its top ten account for just under 9%. Overall study findings and caveats: Individuals with durable benefit had more tumor-infiltrating T lymphocytes than others. The study used one FFPE tumor sample per patient, not collected right before treatment.

Trimming shortened V by 3 bases and J by 3 bases, and 8 bases separated the two germline ends. The CDR3 totals 13 residues. Germline V gives CDR1 LNHDA, CDR2 SQIVND (reference sequence). The sequenced sample was tumor tissue, obtained before atezolizumab (anti-PD-L1) treatment. This TCR was recovered from a man in his fifties or sixties with urothelial cancer. V usage is TRBV19 and J usage is TRBJ1-2, with D possibly TRBD1 on 5 matching bases. This CDR3 is CASSMTAYYGYTF. The DNA of the CDR3 is TGTGCCAGTAGTATGACAGCCTACTATGGCTACACCTTC.